A selection of T cell receptor beta chains follows, all from one sample in a study of blood T cell repertoires in COVID-19. Sequencing used immunoSEQ multiplex PCR; TCRdb keeps in-frame clones, though not all of them. Of about 120,000 clones listed, roughly four fifths were seen once; the top ten hold over 9.5%. Material for sequencing was peripheral blood. These receptors were taken from a human donor in a cohort sampled during active COVID-19. Both conserved end residues are part of each CDR3.

TRBV25-1	TRBJ2-2	CASSGMGATGELFF
TRBV9	TRBJ2-7	CASSAGTGGYEQYF
TRBV18	TRBJ2-4	CASSPLPLAGTKNIQYF
TRBV18	TRBJ1-2	CASSPQEGRSNYGYTF
TRBV12-5	TRBJ2-3	CASGLTGRGTDTQYF
TRBV27	TRBJ1-1	CASSQQGAVSAFF
TRBV7-2	TRBJ1-5	CASSLRTGDDQPQHF
TRBV5-4	TRBJ2-1	CASSQGTSGGAGRNEQFF
TRBV5-1	TRBJ2-3	CASSQTINTDTQYF
TRBV6-1	TRBJ1-3	CASSETRDPGNTIYF